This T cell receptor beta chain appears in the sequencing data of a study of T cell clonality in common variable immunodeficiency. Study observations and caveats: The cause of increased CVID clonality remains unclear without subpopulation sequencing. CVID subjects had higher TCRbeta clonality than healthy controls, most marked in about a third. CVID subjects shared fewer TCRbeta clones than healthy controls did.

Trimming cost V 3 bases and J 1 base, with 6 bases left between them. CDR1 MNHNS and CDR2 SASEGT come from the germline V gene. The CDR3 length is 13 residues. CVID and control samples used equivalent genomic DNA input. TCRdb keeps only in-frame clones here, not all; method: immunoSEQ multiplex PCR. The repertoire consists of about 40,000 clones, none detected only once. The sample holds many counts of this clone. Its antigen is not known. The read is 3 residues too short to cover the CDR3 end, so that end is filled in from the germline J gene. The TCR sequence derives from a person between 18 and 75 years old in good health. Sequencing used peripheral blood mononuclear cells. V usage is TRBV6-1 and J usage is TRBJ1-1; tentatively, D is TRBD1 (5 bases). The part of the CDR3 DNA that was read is TGTGCCAGCAGTGATCAGGGGAACACTGAA. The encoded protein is CASSDQGNTE. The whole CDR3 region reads CASSDQGNTEAFF.